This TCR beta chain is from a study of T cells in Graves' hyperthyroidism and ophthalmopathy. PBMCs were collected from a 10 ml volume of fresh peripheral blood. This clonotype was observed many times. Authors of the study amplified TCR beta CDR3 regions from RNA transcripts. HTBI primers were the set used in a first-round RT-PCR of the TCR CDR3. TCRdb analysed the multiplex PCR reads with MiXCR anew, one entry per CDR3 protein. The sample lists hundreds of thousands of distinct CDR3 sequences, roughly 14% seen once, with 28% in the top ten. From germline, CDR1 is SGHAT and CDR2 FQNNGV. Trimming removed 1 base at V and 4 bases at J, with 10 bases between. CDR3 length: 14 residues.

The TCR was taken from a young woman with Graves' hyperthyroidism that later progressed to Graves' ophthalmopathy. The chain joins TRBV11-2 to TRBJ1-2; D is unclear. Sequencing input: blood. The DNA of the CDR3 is TGTGCCAGCAGCTTAGGGATGGATCTCTATGGCTACACCTTC. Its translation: CASSLGMDLYGYTF. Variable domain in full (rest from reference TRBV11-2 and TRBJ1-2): EAGVAQSPRYKIIEKRQSVAFWCNPISGHATLYWYQQILGQGPKLLIQFQNNGVVDDSQLPKDRFSAERLKGVDSTLKIQPAKLEDSAVYLCASSLGMDLYGYTFGSGTRLTVV.